This T cell receptor (beta chain) was identified during a study of blood T cell repertoires in COVID-19. Looking at the study overall: From the United States, Italy and Spain came samples of acute and convalescent COVID-19. PBMCs, B-cell-depleted T cells, or T cells provided the cDNA or gDNA that made up the material.

This CDR3 contains 17 residues. The germline V gene has CDR1 LGHDT and CDR2 YNNKEL (reference sequence). The J segment lost 10 bases and the V segment lost 3 bases, leaving 20 bases of the junction unmatched. Only one count was recorded for this clone. Those enrolled in Seattle joined during active infection and were followed longitudinally afterward. Original processing methods: Nucleated cell number was recorded as an estimate derived from reference gene primer amplification. Measured with immunoSEQ multiplex PCR; TCRdb has only the in-frame clones, and not every one. V and J calls and clone size are as listed in that table; D and trimming were resolved from the DNA. This sample yields more than 200,000 clones, of which around 84% are seen a single time; about 11% belongs to the top ten.

The TCR sequence derives from a woman of 80 years or more with COVID-19, enrolled during active disease. The rearrangement links TRBV3-1 (or the pseudogene TRBV3-2) to TRBJ1-1; 7 nucleotides match TRBD1. Sequenced sample: peripheral blood. In nucleotides, the CDR3 is TGTGCCAGCAGCCAGGAAACAGGGGTCCGTAGGGGTAAGGGAGCTTTCTTT. It translates to CASSQETGVRRGKGAFF.